This is a list of T cell receptor beta chains from one sample in a study of CD8 T cells in Susac syndrome. TCRdb recomputed calls from the immunoSEQ multiplex PCR reads with MiXCR, one row per CDR3 protein. The sample comprises some 260,000 distinct CDR3 sequences, about 85% of which are singletons, and over 0.095% rests with the top ten. The sequencing input was CD8+ T cells from PBMCs. Receptors originate from a human donor with multiple sclerosis. Each CDR3 is given with its conserved first and last residue. Each record gives: V gene, J gene, clone size, D gene, CDR3 DNA, CDR3 protein. The D gene is left open where the match is weak. The listing skips clone size in some rows; elsewhere it reads once, few, many or a size class.

V gene: TRBV23-1; J gene: TRBJ2-1; clone size: .; D gene: .; CDR3 DNA: TGCGCCAGCAGTTTAAGGAGTGACCATCACTCCTACAATGAGCAGTTCTTC; CDR3 protein: CASSLRSDHHSYNEQFF
V gene: TRBV2; J gene: TRBJ1-5; clone size: .; D gene: .; CDR3 DNA: TGTGCCAGCAGTGAGGTGGGCCCCGAGAAGCCCCAGCATTTT; CDR3 protein: CASSEVGPEKPQHF
V gene: TRBV29-1; J gene: TRBJ2-2; clone size: .; D gene: .; CDR3 DNA: TGCAGCAGTCTTGAGGACACCGGGGAGCTGTTTTTT; CDR3 protein: CSSLEDTGELFF
V gene: TRBV2; J gene: TRBJ2-3; clone size: .; D gene: TRBD2; CDR3 DNA: TGTGCCAGCAGCCGTCGACTAGCGGGAAGACTTAGCACAGATACGCAGTATTTT; CDR3 protein: CASSRRLAGRLSTDTQYF
V gene: TRBV28; J gene: TRBJ2-5; clone size: .; D gene: .; CDR3 DNA: TGTGCCAGCAGGCCCCTGTGGGGAGAAGAGACCCAGTACTTC; CDR3 protein: CASRPLWGEETQYF
V gene: TRBV6-1; J gene: TRBJ2-7; clone size: .; D gene: .; CDR3 DNA: TGTGCCAGCCCGGGGCCCTCCTACGAGCAGTACTTC; CDR3 protein: CASPGPSYEQYF
V gene: TRBV9; J gene: TRBJ2-1; clone size: .; D gene: .; CDR3 DNA: TGTGCCAGCAGCGTAGCTACCGGGGTCAATGAGCAGTTCTTC; CDR3 protein: CASSVATGVNEQFF
V gene: TRBV9; J gene: TRBJ2-1; clone size: .; D gene: TRBD1; CDR3 DNA: TGTGCCAGCAGCGTGAACAGGGGGCTGGCGGGATCCCACAATGAGCAGTTCTTC; CDR3 protein: CASSVNRGLAGSHNEQFF
V gene: TRBV29-1; J gene: TRBJ2-1; clone size: .; D gene: .; CDR3 DNA: TGCAGCGTTGAAGGGCGGGCTACGATCCCGCTGGGCCGCAATGAGCAGTTCTTC; CDR3 protein: CSVEGRATIPLGRNEQFF
V gene: TRBV7-3; J gene: TRBJ2-2; clone size: .; D gene: TRBD1; CDR3 DNA: TGTGCCAGCAGCTTAATAGAGGGCAGGGGGCGGTTGGACACCGGGGAGCTGTTTTTT; CDR3 protein: CASSLIEGRGRLDTGELFF
V gene: TRBV6-5; J gene: TRBJ1-5; clone size: .; D gene: .; CDR3 DNA: TGTGCCAGCAGTTACTCAAACTGGGAGGACTACGTGGCTCAGCATTTT; CDR3 protein: CASSYSNWEDYVAQHF
V gene: TRBV14; J gene: TRBJ2-5; clone size: .; D gene: TRBD2; CDR3 DNA: TGTGCCAGCAACCAAGAGCCGTGGGAGGGGGAGACCCAGTACTTC; CDR3 protein: CASNQEPWEGETQYF
V gene: TRBV9; J gene: TRBJ2-1; clone size: .; D gene: TRBD1; CDR3 DNA: TGTGCCAGCAGCGTATGGACAGGACGCTCCTACAATGAGCAGTTCTTC; CDR3 protein: CASSVWTGRSYNEQFF
V gene: TRBV12-5; J gene: TRBJ1-1; clone size: .; D gene: TRBD1; CDR3 DNA: TGTGCTAGTGGCCCAGGGACAGGGCTCACTGAAGCTTTCTTT; CDR3 protein: CASGPGTGLTEAFF
V gene: TRBV5-1; J gene: TRBJ2-5; clone size: .; D gene: .; CDR3 DNA: TGCGCCAGCAGCTCGAACCCCTACGACTTCCCAGAGACCCAGTACTTC; CDR3 protein: CASSSNPYDFPETQYF
V gene: TRBV28; J gene: TRBJ2-3; clone size: .; D gene: .; CDR3 DNA: TGTGCCAGCAGTTTTGAGGGAGCGGGAGATACGCAGTATTTT; CDR3 protein: CASSFEGAGDTQYF
V gene: TRBV6-1; J gene: TRBJ2-1; clone size: .; D gene: .; CDR3 DNA: TGTGCCAGCCAAAGACAGGCAGTCTTTTACAATGAGCAGTTCTTC; CDR3 protein: CASQRQAVFYNEQFF
V gene: TRBV28; J gene: TRBJ1-5; clone size: .; D gene: TRBD1; CDR3 DNA: TGTGCCAGCAGTTTATCGCGGGACAGGGTTTTTCCACTTGGCAATCAGCCCCAGCATTTT; CDR3 protein: CASSLSRDRVFPLGNQPQHF
V gene: TRBV3-1; J gene: TRBJ2-3; clone size: .; D gene: .; CDR3 DNA: TGTGCCAGCAGCCAAGTCCAACGGGTTACAGATACGCAGTATTTT; CDR3 protein: CASSQVQRVTDTQYF
V gene: TRBV20-1; J gene: TRBJ2-1; clone size: .; D gene: .; CDR3 DNA: TGCAGTGCTAGGCGAGGGCTGGGGCAAGGTGAGCAGTTCTTC; CDR3 protein: CSARRGLGQGEQFF
V gene: TRBV28; J gene: TRBJ2-7; clone size: few; D gene: TRBD2; CDR3 DNA: TGTGCCAGCAGCCTCGGACTAGCGGGGGCCTACGAGCAGTACTTC; CDR3 protein: CASSLGLAGAYEQYF
V gene: TRBV2; J gene: TRBJ2-2; clone size: .; D gene: TRBD2; CDR3 DNA: TGTGCCACCGTAGGCTCTGGGGGAGGGCCCGACGGGGAGCTGTTTTTT; CDR3 protein: CATVGSGGGPDGELFF
V gene: TRBV29-1; J gene: TRBJ2-7; clone size: few; D gene: .; CDR3 DNA: TGCAGCGTTGAAGATCAAGAGGGGTCTCAGTCCTACGAGCAGTACTTC; CDR3 protein: CSVEDQEGSQSYEQYF
V gene: TRBV13; J gene: TRBJ2-5; clone size: few; D gene: .; CDR3 DNA: TGTGCCAGCAGCGCGGGTCTTGGGGAGACCCAGTACTTC; CDR3 protein: CASSAGLGETQYF
V gene: TRBV27; J gene: TRBJ2-2; clone size: .; D gene: TRBD1; CDR3 DNA: TGTGCCAGCAGTCCTCGGGACAGGAACACCGGGGAGCTGTTTTTT; CDR3 protein: CASSPRDRNTGELFF
V gene: TRBV30; J gene: TRBJ2-3; clone size: .; D gene: .; CDR3 DNA: TGTGCCTCGAAACTAGCTAGGGTCACAGATACGCAGTATTTT; CDR3 protein: CASKLARVTDTQYF
V gene: TRBV30; J gene: TRBJ1-1; clone size: once; D gene: .; CDR3 DNA: TGTGCCTGGTTCGGGCCGCCGAACACTGAAGCTTTCTTT; CDR3 protein: CAWFGPPNTEAFF
V gene: TRBV6-1; J gene: TRBJ2-2; clone size: few; D gene: .; CDR3 DNA: TGTGCCAGCAGTTATAGCGGGAACACCGGGGAGCTGTTTTTT; CDR3 protein: CASSYSGNTGELFF
V gene: TRBV3-1; J gene: TRBJ2-7; clone size: .; D gene: TRBD2; CDR3 DNA: TGTGCCAGCAGCCAAGGGGGACTAGCCTACGAGCAGTACTTC; CDR3 protein: CASSQGGLAYEQYF
V gene: TRBV7-8; J gene: TRBJ1-5; clone size: .; D gene: .; CDR3 DNA: TGTGCCAGCAGCTTAGGGGGGGAGAGAGGCAATCAGCCCCAGCATTTT; CDR3 protein: CASSLGGERGNQPQHF
V gene: TRBV15; J gene: TRBJ2-7; clone size: .; D gene: .; CDR3 DNA: TGTGCCACCGGAGAGGGTATCTACGAGCAGTACTTC; CDR3 protein: CATGEGIYEQYF
V gene: TRBV27; J gene: TRBJ2-4; clone size: .; D gene: .; CDR3 DNA: TGTGCCAGCAGTTCAGGGGTCCTAGCCAAAAACATTCAGTACTTC; CDR3 protein: CASSSGVLAKNIQYF
V gene: TRBV6-5; J gene: TRBJ1-2; clone size: .; D gene: TRBD1; CDR3 DNA: TGTGCCAGCAGTTTCTCCGGGACAGGGCCGAAAGATGGCTACACCTTC; CDR3 protein: CASSFSGTGPKDGYTF
V gene: TRBV10-2; J gene: TRBJ1-1; clone size: .; D gene: TRBD1; CDR3 DNA: TGCGCCAGCAGTGAGGACGCGAGGGGGCAGAACACTGAAGCTTTCTTT; CDR3 protein: CASSEDARGQNTEAFF
V gene: TRBV28; J gene: TRBJ2-7; clone size: .; D gene: .; CDR3 DNA: TGTGCCAGCAGTTTATCTATCTACGAGCAGTACTTC; CDR3 protein: CASSLSIYEQYF
V gene: TRBV7-2; J gene: TRBJ2-1; clone size: .; D gene: .; CDR3 DNA: TGTGCCAGCAGCTTAAATCGGGGGTGGAATGAGCAGTTCTTC; CDR3 protein: CASSLNRGWNEQFF
V gene: TRBV7-9; J gene: TRBJ2-7; clone size: .; D gene: .; CDR3 DNA: TGTGCCAGCAGCTCCCCAGACCGAATTTTCGGGCGTACGACCTACGAGCAGTACTTC; CDR3 protein: CASSSPDRIFGRTTYEQYF
V gene: TRBV9; J gene: TRBJ1-1; clone size: .; D gene: .; CDR3 DNA: TGTGCCAGCAGCCGAAGTGGGACTGAAGCTTTCTTT; CDR3 protein: CASSRSGTEAFF
V gene: TRBV3-1; J gene: TRBJ1-6; clone size: few; D gene: .; CDR3 DNA: TGTGCCAGCAGCCAATCGGCGAGCTCCTATAATTCACCCCTCCACTTT; CDR3 protein: CASSQSASSYNSPLHF
V gene: TRBV27; J gene: TRBJ2-7; clone size: .; D gene: TRBD1; CDR3 DNA: TGTGCCAGCAGTTTGTTTCCCCAGGGGACAGGTAGGCACGAGCAGTACTTC; CDR3 protein: CASSLFPQGTGRHEQYF